The T cell receptor beta chain under discussion was sequenced for a study of T cell changes during pregnancy in multiple sclerosis (dated by TCRdb to between 2019 and 2020). Broadly, across the study: The study examined how the T cell repertoire changed over the course of pregnancy in women with multiple sclerosis.

The germline V gene (reference sequence) specifies GTSNPN as CDR1 and SVGIG as CDR2. The CDR3 measures 12 amino acids from cysteine to phenylalanine. The DNA shown is the 36-base CDR3, in frame from base 1. V is cut by 1 base and J by 7 bases, and the space between the germline ends is 10 bases. The library was obtained by the immunoSEQ multiplex PCR assay. The source is immuneACCESS, and TCRdb retained only in-frame sequences with V and J called. Part of the clones is not carried over; for the studies checked, unresolved V genes explain less than half of this, and the remainder is unexplained. Present in this sample are approximately 30,000 clones, 90% of which were seen just once. The ten most abundant clones make up about 10% of the sample. Remarks on this clone: Its antigen remains undetermined. Base qualities are not at hand, and no much larger clone is one base apart.

The source was CD8+ T cells from peripheral blood mononuclear cells, collected before pregnancy. The receptor was derived from a female donor with multiple sclerosis, enrolled in a pregnancy study. The chain is assembled from TRBV30 and TRBJ1-1, and the D gene may be TRBD1, 5 bases matching. The sequence in DNA is TGTGCCTGGAGTGAAGGGGCATATGAAGCTTTCTTT. Its coded protein is CAWSEGAYEAFF.